The rows below give T cell receptor beta chains drawn from one sample of a study of cytomegalovirus exposure and HLA in healthy donors. Sequenced by immunoSEQ multiplex PCR; TCRdb stores in-frame clones only, minus some. The sample has some 75,000 clones. Source material: PBMCs. These receptors were taken from a man aged 35 to 55 in good health and CMV-seronegative. Each CDR3 is given with its conserved first and last residue. Each record gives: J gene, V gene, CDR3 protein.

J: TRBJ1-1; V: TRBV27; CDR3: CASSLYPGNTEAFF
J: TRBJ1-5; V: TRBV11-2; CDR3: CASSELGGNQPQHF
J: TRBJ2-1; V: TRBV6-5; CDR3: CASSRASGGYNEQFF
J: TRBJ1-6; V: TRBV6-4; CDR3: CASSERRLNSPLHF
J: TRBJ2-6; V: TRBV7-2; CDR3: CASSSPRGNSGANVLTF
J: -; V: TRBV30; CDR3: CAWTHPRGYLYEQYF
J: TRBJ2-1; V: TRBV7-2; CDR3: CASSLEHNEQFF
J: TRBJ1-1; V: TRBV4-3; CDR3: CASSQDRGYTEAFF
J: TRBJ2-3; V: TRBV6-5; CDR3: CASSRQESTDTQYF
J: TRBJ2-1; V: TRBV9; CDR3: CASSQSGGPYNEQFF
J: TRBJ2-1; V: TRBV9; CDR3: CASSSAGAESYNEQFF
J: TRBJ1-5; V: TRBV27; CDR3: CASSPPGGQPQHF
J: TRBJ2-5; V: TRBV7-9; CDR3: CASSLEGGRGETQYF
J: TRBJ1-5; V: TRBV6-1; CDR3: CASSGTGLPQHF
J: TRBJ2-2; V: TRBV5-4; CDR3: CASSKRQGASTGELFF
J: TRBJ1-4; V: TRBV6-6; CDR3: CASRPGGTADEKLFF
J: TRBJ2-2; V: TRBV5-1; CDR3: CASSLDVRDTGELFF
J: TRBJ2-2; V: TRBV7-9; CDR3: CASSFGRGTNTGELFF
J: TRBJ2-1; V: TRBV7-2; CDR3: CASSTMGGSYNEQFF
J: TRBJ1-5; V: TRBV6-5; CDR3: CASSYSNGQGWPQHF
J: TRBJ1-1; V: TRBV5-4; CDR3: CASSLDRENTEAFF
J: TRBJ1-4; V: TRBV27; CDR3: CASSSQASTNEKLFF